These 12 T cell receptor beta chains share one sample of origin, sequenced in a study of blood T cell repertoires in COVID-19. Clones were sequenced by immunoSEQ multiplex PCR, and TCRdb holds only the in-frame ones, with some missing. The data contain approximately 220,000 clones, approximately 83% of them seen just once; the ten biggest clones take up 1.3%. Sequencing was carried out using PBMCs or T cells enriched from blood (not recorded which). The receptors originated from a middle-aged woman with acute COVID-19.

CDR3 sequence reads: CAGSTGLRYEQYF. The CDR3 bases are TGTGCCGGCTCTACAGGGCTCAGGTACGAGCAGTACTTC. V and J are TRBV6-5 and TRBJ2-7; maybe TRBD1 (6 bases). Germline V lookup: CDR1 MNHEY, CDR2 SVGAGI. The CDR3 loop spans 13 amino acids. V was pared by 11 bases and J by 4 bases, with 18 bases between.

This sequence joins TRBV4-2 and TRBJ1-2, with a tentative D call TRBD1 (5 bases). Germline V gene lookup returns CDR1 LGHNA and CDR2 YNFKEQ. V lost 0 bases and J 7 bases, leaving 15 bases between the germline ends. This CDR3 contains 15 residues. CDR3 residues: CASSQERTGGSGYTF. DNA for the CDR3: TGTGCCAGCAGCCAAGAACGGACGGGGGGAAGTGGCTACACCTTC.

Of note for this clone: This may arise from a read error, as a much more abundant clone is one base away. In nucleotides, the CDR3 is TGTGCCAGCAGTTTTACAGGGAACACTGAAGCTTTCTTT. This sequence encodes CASSFTGNTEAFF. This sequence joins TRBV6-5 and TRBJ1-1; possible D gene TRBD1, 5 bases. CDR3 size: 13 residues. Trimming cost V 4 bases and J 1 base, with 7 bases left between them. Germline lookup yields CDR1 MNHEY and CDR2 SVGAGI.

The chain uses TRBV28 and TRBJ2-4; 8 bases are a match to TRBD2. The CDR3 is 21 amino acids. Trimming at V came to 4 bases and at J to 0 bases, leaving 20 bases not matched to a gene. Germline CDR1 and CDR2: MDHEN and SYDVKM. The DNA of the CDR3 is TGTGCCAGCAGTTCCTCCACCGAGCGGGAGAGAATATATCTAGCCAAAAACATTCAGTACTTC. It is translated as CASSSSTERERIYLAKNIQYF. The full variable domain, with the rest looked up from reference TRBV28 and TRBJ2-4, is DVKVTQSSRYLVKRTGEKVFLECVQDMDHENMFWYRQDPGLGLRLIYFSYDVKMKEKGDIPEGYSVSREKKERFSLILESASTNQTSMYLCASSSSTERERIYLAKNIQYFGAGTRLSVL.

V usage is TRBV2 and J usage is TRBJ1-4; D remains unclear. The CDR3 runs to 14 residues. V dropped 3 bases and J dropped 8 bases, with 13 bases sitting between them. Germline loops: CDR1 SNHLY, CDR2 FYNNEI. In DNA, the CDR3 is TGTGCCAGCAGTGACCTGGACTTTGCGGAAAAACTGTTTTTT. Translated, it gives CASSDLDFAEKLFF.

The chain couples TRBV28 to TRBJ2-1, with D perhaps TRBD2 (5 bases). This CDR3 is 13 amino acids long. Germline-derived CDR1 and CDR2 are MDHEN and SYDVKM. The V end lost 5 bases, the J end lost 11 bases, and 16 bases lay between the germline ends. The CDR3 DNA follows: TGTGCCAGCAGTCCCCCGTGGAGGCCCCAGCAGTTCTTC. As protein: CASSPPWRPQQFF.

The chain uses TRBV5-1 and TRBJ1-1, with a possible D match to TRBD1 (6 bases). Germline V gives CDR1 SGHRS, CDR2 YFSETQ. V lost 4 bases and J 1 base, leaving 17 bases between the germline ends. The CDR3 has 16 residues. The CDR3 loop is CASSRGEQGSNTEAFF. The CDR3 DNA reads as TGCGCCAGCAGCCGAGGCGAACAGGGATCGAACACTGAAGCTTTCTTT.

This chain uses TRBV28 with TRBJ1-1; D is undetermined. Germline values: CDR1 MDHEN, CDR2 SYDVKM. The CDR3 is made up of 12 amino acids. Trimming took off 6 bases at V and 1 base at J, with 6 bases between the two ends. Here the CDR3 DNA reads TGTGCCAGCAGACTCTCGAACACTGAAGCTTTCTTT. It yields the protein CASRLSNTEAFF.

This sequence joins TRBV5-5 and TRBJ1-5; a possible D gene is TRBD1 (5 bases). CDR3 length: 19 amino acids. The germline V and J ends were trimmed by 1 base and 0 bases, with 20 bases remaining between them. Germline CDR1 is SGHKS and CDR2 is YYEKEE (reference sequence). CDR3 DNA: TGTGCCAGCAGCTTGAGTGCCGCAGGGCTCACGGGTAGCAATCAGCCCCAGCATTTT. It is translated as CASSLSAAGLTGSNQPQHF.

The chain links TRBV7-9 to TRBJ2-7; D is uncertain. Trimming stripped 5 bases from V and 0 bases from J, with 11 bases between. CDR1 is SEHNR, CDR2 FQNEAQ, per germline (reference sequence). The CDR3 sequence is 14 residues long. The CDR3 spells CASSPIIPSYEQYF. The CDR3, as DNA: TGTGCCAGCAGCCCTATCATCCCCTCCTACGAGCAGTACTTC.

The chain uses TRBV3-1 (or the pseudogene TRBV3-2) and TRBJ1-2, with D hard to call. Germline CDR1 LGHDT, CDR2 YNNKEL (reference sequence). Trimming took 1 base from V and 5 from J, leaving 11 bases between them. CDR3 length: 14 amino acids. The CDR3: CASSQASQVYGYTF. The CDR3 DNA reads TGTGCCAGCAGCCAAGCCTCGCAGGTATATGGCTACACCTTC.

This clone came up a few times. The chain is built from TRBV9 and TRBJ1-3; possible D gene TRBD1, 5 bases. Trimming pared 0 bases from V and 4 bases from J, leaving 20 bases between. The CDR3 is 18 residues long. The germline CDR1 and CDR2 sequences are SGDLS and YYNGEE. DNA of the CDR3: TGTGCCAGCAGCGTAGGGCTGGCATTTGGAGGGACGGGAAACACCATATATTTT. Translated: CASSVGLAFGGTGNTIYF.